The 18 T cell receptor beta chains given below trace back to one sample, sequenced in a study of ipilimumab plus nivolumab after autologous stem cell transplantation (dated by TCRdb to the early 2020s). Preparation of the library involved the immunoSEQ multiplex PCR assay. Imported from immuneACCESS, the table was reduced by TCRdb to in-frame sequences with V and J called. These copies leave out some clones; in studies compared against another copy, an unresolved V gene accounts for under half, and the cause of the remainder is not known. The sample table shows about 3,500 clones, and about 91% are seen once. The ten largest account for 23% of the sample. Here the sequenced sample was PBMCs, taken in a trial of ipilimumab plus nivolumab as post-transplant consolidation. Source of these receptors: a male donor with multiple myeloma.

The CDR3 nucleotides are TGTGCCAGCAGACCGGGACAGAGTCACCAAGAGACCCAGTACTTC. This gives the protein CASRPGQSHQETQYF. The rearrangement uses TRBV5-4 and TRBJ2-5; 7 nucleotides match TRBD1. The CDR3 sequence is 15 residues long. Germline V lookup: CDR1 SGHNT, CDR2 YYREEE (reference sequence). Losses at the gene ends were 5 bases for V and 0 bases for J; bases not matched to a gene: 7.

The chain couples TRBV29-1 to TRBJ2-3; D is perhaps TRBD1 or TRBD2 (6 bases each). V was clipped by 4 bases and J by 0 bases, with 11 bases between them. The CDR3 extends over 14 amino acids. The germline CDR1 and CDR2 sequences are SQVTM and ANQGSEA. CDR3 bases: TGCAGCGTTGGTATAGGGGGGAGCACAGATACGCAGTATTTT. This gives the protein CSVGIGGSTDTQYF.

V and J are TRBV15 and TRBJ2-3; D is unresolved. The CDR3 sequence is 14 residues long. Germline V gene lookup returns CDR1 LNHNV and CDR2 YYDKDF (reference sequence). Trimming took 0 bases from V and 3 from J, leaving 7 bases between them. The CDR3 reads CATSREEWTDTQYF. The CDR3 bases are TGTGCCACCAGCAGAGAGGAGTGGACAGATACGCAGTATTTT.

The chain recombines TRBV19 with TRBJ1-2; TRBD1 matches at 10 bases. In germline, CDR1 is LNHDA, CDR2 SQIVND (reference sequence). The CDR3 extends over 16 amino acids. With V trimmed by 11 bases and J by 1 base, 13 bases remained unmatched. CDR3 protein: CASESGQGPFNYGYTF. CDR3 sequence (DNA): TGTGCCTCCGAATCGGGACAGGGGCCTTTTAACTATGGCTACACCTTC. Full variable domain (missing parts from reference TRBV19 and TRBJ1-2): DGGITQSPKYLFRKEGQNVTLSCEQNLNHDAMYWYRQDPGQGLRLIYYSQIVNDFQKGDIAEGYSVSREKKESFPLTVTSAQKNPTAFYLCASESGQGPFNYGYTFGSGTRLTVV.

The V call is TRBV6-1, the J call TRBJ1-4, with D unclear. Between the trimmed V and J ends, which lost 7 bases and 10 bases, there was a span of 16 bases. This CDR3 is built from 13 residues. Germline lookup yields CDR1 MNHNS and CDR2 SASEGT. CDR3 in DNA: TGTGCCAGCACAGAAACCGTCGGTGGAAAACTGTTTTTT. The encoded protein is CASTETVGGKLFF.

This clone was seen just once. The chain employs TRBV11-1 and TRBJ2-3, with 7 bases lining up with TRBD2. This CDR3 spans 19 amino acids. CDR1 and CDR2 from the germline V gene are SGHAT and FQDESV (reference sequence). Trimming removed 5 bases from V and 0 bases from J; junction bases left unmatched: 17. CDR3 residues: CASSPPVGRESPSTDTQYF. In nucleotides, the CDR3 is TGTGCCAGCAGCCCCCCTGTCGGGCGGGAGAGTCCTAGCACAGATACGCAGTATTTT.

This clone occurred a few times. CDR3 bases: TGTGCCAGCAGCTCCTGGAGACCCGGGGTGGGTAAACTGTTTTTT. This gives the protein CASSSWRPGVGKLFF. The chain joins TRBV7-6 to TRBJ1-4; D is unclear. The CDR3 loop spans 15 amino acids. Germline V gene sequence: CDR1 SGHVS, CDR2 FNYEAQ. Trimming left V 4 bases short and J 11 bases short, with 20 bases between.

This chain links TRBV13 with TRBJ1-2; D not certain. Trimming removed 2 bases from V and 2 bases from J, with 15 bases in between. CDR3 length equals 16 residues. The germline V gene has CDR1 PRHDT and CDR2 FYEKMQ (reference sequence). As DNA, the CDR3 is TGTGCCAGCAGCTTATGGCCTATACAGTCGAACTATGGCTACACCTTC. This translates into CASSLWPIQSNYGYTF.

The V and J genes are TRBV18 and TRBJ2-3; 10 nucleotides line up with TRBD2. CDR3 size: 19 residues. Germline CDR1 KGHSH, CDR2 LQKENI. The V gene end was trimmed by 0 bases and the J gene end by 1 base; junction bases not matched to a gene: 10. The CDR3 DNA follows: TGTGCCAGCTCACCACCGGTATTACCCGGACTAGCGGGCACAGATACGCAGTATTTT. Translated: CASSPPVLPGLAGTDTQYF.

This rearrangement joins TRBV5-1 to TRBJ2-1, with unresolved D. In germline, CDR1 is SGHRS, CDR2 YFSETQ. This CDR3 has 13 residues. Trimming removed 0 bases at V and 14 bases at J, with 15 bases between. As DNA, the CDR3 is TGCGCCAGCAGCTTGGCCCTGGTTGGCGTTGAGTTCTTC. Translated, it gives CASSLALVGVEFF.

In this sample, this clone turned up once. J is TRBJ2-1 and V is TRBV28; TRBD2 agrees at 13 bases. CDR3 length: 14 residues. Trimming cost V 5 bases and J 7 bases; bases outside gene matches: 2. The germline V gene encodes CDR1 MDHEN and CDR2 SYDVKM. The CDR3 nucleotides are TGTGCCAGCAGTCCGACTAGCGGGAGGAATGAGCAGTTCTTC. Encoded protein: CASSPTSGRNEQFF.

The V and J genes are TRBV27 and TRBJ2-3; 8 bases align to TRBD2. With 5 bases clipped from V and 0 bases from J, the junction kept 10 bases outside the gene matches. Germline V CDR1 and CDR2: MNHEY, SMNVEV (reference sequence). This CDR3 spans 17 amino acids. The CDR3 here is CASSKLAGLTSTDTQYF. CDR3 nucleotides: TGTGCCAGCAGTAAATTAGCGGGACTTACTAGCACAGATACGCAGTATTTT.

The rearrangement links TRBV18 to TRBJ1-1; D unclear. The CDR3 is 13 residues long. Per the germline V gene, CDR1 is KGHSH and CDR2 is LQKENI. The V end lost 2 bases, the J end lost 2 bases, and 6 bases lay between the germline ends. CDR3 coding DNA: TGTGCCAGCTCACCAACCGAAAACACTGAAGCTTTCTTT. Protein sequence: CASSPTENTEAFF.

The chain links TRBV7-9 to TRBJ1-1; D might be TRBD1 (5 bases). This CDR3 is built from 13 residues. Germline assignment: CDR1 SEHNR and CDR2 FQNEAQ (reference sequence). V lost 5 bases and J lost 0, with 7 bases in between. The CDR3 region is CASSGHLNTEAFF. The DNA for the CDR3 is TGTGCCAGCAGCGGACATCTGAACACTGAAGCTTTCTTT. Full variable domain (rest looked up from reference TRBV7-9 and TRBJ1-1): DTGVSQNPRHKITKRGQNVTFRCDPISEHNRLYWYRQTLGQGPEFLTYFQNEAQLEKSRLLSDRFSAERPKGSFSTLEIQRTEQGDSAMYLCASSGHLNTEAFFGQGTRLTVV.

The rearrangement uses TRBV28 and TRBJ1-1; tentative D call: TRBD1 (5 bases). CDR3 length equals 15 residues. Trimming shortened V by 7 bases and J by 5 bases, and 20 bases separated the two germline ends. Germline V gives CDR1 MDHEN, CDR2 SYDVKM. CDR3 sequence reads: CASTLRGGGGTEAFF. The CDR3 DNA reads as TGTGCCAGCACCCTAAGGGGTGGGGGAGGGACTGAAGCTTTCTTT. Together with reference TRBV28 and TRBJ1-1, the CDR3 gives the full variable domain: DVKVTQSSRYLVKRTGEKVFLECVQDMDHENMFWYRQDPGLGLRLIYFSYDVKMKEKGDIPEGYSVSREKKERFSLILESASTNQTSMYLCASTLRGGGGTEAFFGQGTRLTVV.

J is TRBJ1-2 and V is TRBV7-9, with a possible D match to TRBD1 (5 bases). V gave up 2 bases and J gave up 4 bases, with 17 bases separating them. This CDR3 is built from 16 residues. Per germline, CDR1 SEHNR and CDR2 FQNEAQ (reference sequence). CDR3 residues: CASSLRDHGKTYGYTF. CDR3 sequence (DNA): TGTGCCAGCAGCTTACGGGACCATGGAAAGACCTATGGCTACACCTTC.

The chain employs TRBV27 and TRBJ2-1; D remains ambiguous. V was trimmed by 7 bases and J by 4 bases, leaving 5 bases between them. Per germline, CDR1 MNHEY and CDR2 SMNVEV (reference sequence). The CDR3 runs 11 residues. CDR3 nucleotide sequence: TGTGCCAGCACTTCATACAATGAGCAGTTCTTC. Translation: CASTSYNEQFF.

The genes are TRBV5-1 and TRBJ1-1, with TRBD1 identical over 7 bases. Germline CDR1 and CDR2: SGHRS and YFSETQ. The V gene end was trimmed by 4 bases and the J gene end by 7 bases; junction bases not matched to a gene: 16. The CDR3 extends over 16 amino acids. In DNA form, the CDR3 reads TGCGCCAGCAGCCTCCGACAGGGAGGTGACCGGCTTGAAGCTTTCTTT. Amino acid sequence: CASSLRQGGDRLEAFF.